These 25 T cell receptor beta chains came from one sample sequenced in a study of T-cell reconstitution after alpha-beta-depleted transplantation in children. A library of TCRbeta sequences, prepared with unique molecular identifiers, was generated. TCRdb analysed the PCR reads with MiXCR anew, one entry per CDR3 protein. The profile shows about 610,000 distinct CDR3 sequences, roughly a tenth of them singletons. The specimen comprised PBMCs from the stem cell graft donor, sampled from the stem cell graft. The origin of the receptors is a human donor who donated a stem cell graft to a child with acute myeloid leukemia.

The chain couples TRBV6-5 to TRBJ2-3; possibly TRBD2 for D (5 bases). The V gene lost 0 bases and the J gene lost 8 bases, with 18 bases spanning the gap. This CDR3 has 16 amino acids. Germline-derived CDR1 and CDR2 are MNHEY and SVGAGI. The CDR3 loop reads CASSYSKRTASGTQYF. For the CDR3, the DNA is TGTGCCAGCAGTTACTCGAAGAGGACTGCATCTGGTACGCAGTATTTT.

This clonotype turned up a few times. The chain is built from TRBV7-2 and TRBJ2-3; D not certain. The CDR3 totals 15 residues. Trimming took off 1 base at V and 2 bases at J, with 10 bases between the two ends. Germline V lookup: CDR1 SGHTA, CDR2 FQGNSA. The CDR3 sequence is CASSLVVGYTDTQYF. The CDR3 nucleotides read TGTGCCAGCAGCTTAGTAGTTGGATACACAGATACGCAGTATTTT.

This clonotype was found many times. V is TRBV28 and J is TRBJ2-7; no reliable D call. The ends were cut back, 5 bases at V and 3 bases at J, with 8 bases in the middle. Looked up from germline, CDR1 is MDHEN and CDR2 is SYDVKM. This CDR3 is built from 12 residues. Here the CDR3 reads CASSGRNYEQYF. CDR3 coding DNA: TGTGCCAGCAGTGGACGGAACTACGAGCAGTACTTC.

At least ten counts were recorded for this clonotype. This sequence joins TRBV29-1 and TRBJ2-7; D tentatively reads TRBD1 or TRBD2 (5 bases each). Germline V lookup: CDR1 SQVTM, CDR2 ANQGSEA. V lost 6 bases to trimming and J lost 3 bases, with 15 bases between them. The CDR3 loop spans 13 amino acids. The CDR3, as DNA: TGCAGCGTGAGGGGAGCCAGGAGCTACGAGCAGTACTTC. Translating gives CSVRGARSYEQYF.

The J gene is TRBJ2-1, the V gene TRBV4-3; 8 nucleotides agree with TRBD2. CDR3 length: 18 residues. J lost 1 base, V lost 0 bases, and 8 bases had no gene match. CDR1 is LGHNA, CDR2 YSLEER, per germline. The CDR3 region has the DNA TGCGCCAGCAGCCAAGAAACGGGGACTAGTCGGTCCTACAATGAGCAGTTCTTC. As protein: CASSQETGTSRSYNEQFF.

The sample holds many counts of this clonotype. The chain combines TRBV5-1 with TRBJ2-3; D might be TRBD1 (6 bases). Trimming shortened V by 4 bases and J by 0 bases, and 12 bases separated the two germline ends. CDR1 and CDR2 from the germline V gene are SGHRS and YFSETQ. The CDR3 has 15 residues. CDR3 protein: CASSGQFASTDTQYF. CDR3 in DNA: TGCGCCAGCAGCGGACAGTTCGCTAGCACAGATACGCAGTATTTT.

CDR3 sequence reads: CAIRDQPGQTYEQYF. Written as DNA, the CDR3 is TGTGCCATCAGAGACCAACCGGGACAGACCTACGAGCAGTACTTC. The J gene is TRBJ2-7, the V gene TRBV10-3; TRBD1 matches at 7 bases. Per germline, CDR1 ENHRY and CDR2 SYGVKD. This CDR3 is 15 amino acids long. The ends lost 6 bases at V and 2 bases at J; junction bases unmatched: 10.

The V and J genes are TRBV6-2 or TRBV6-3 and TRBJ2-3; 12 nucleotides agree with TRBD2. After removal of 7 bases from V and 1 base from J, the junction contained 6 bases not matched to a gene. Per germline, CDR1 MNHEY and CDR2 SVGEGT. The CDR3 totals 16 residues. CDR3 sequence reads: CASNGLAGLGTDTQYF. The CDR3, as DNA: TGTGCCAGCAACGGACTAGCGGGATTGGGCACAGATACGCAGTATTTT.

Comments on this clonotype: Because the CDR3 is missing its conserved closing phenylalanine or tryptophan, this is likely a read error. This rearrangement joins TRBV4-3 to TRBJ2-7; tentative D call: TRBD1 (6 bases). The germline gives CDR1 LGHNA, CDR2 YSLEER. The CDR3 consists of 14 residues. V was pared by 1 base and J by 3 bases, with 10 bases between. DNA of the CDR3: TGCGCCAGCAGCCAAGCTAGAGGGGGCTACGAGCAGTACTCC. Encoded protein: CASSQARGGYEQYS.

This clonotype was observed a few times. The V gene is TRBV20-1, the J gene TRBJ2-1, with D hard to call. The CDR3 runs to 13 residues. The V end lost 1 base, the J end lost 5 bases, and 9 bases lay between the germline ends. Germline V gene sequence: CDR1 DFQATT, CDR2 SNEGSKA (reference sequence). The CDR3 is CSARVGPHNEQFF. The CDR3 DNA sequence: TGCAGTGCTAGAGTTGGCCCTCACAATGAGCAGTTCTTC.

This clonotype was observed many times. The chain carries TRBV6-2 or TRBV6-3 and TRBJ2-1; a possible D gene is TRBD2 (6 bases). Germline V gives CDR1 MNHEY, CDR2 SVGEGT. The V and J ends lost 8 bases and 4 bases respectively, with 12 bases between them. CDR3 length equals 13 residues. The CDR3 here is CASRDSGYNEQFF. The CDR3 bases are TGTGCCAGCCGGGATAGCGGTTACAATGAGCAGTTCTTC.

The CDR3 reads CASIADGYTGELFF. In DNA, the CDR3 is TGTGCCAGCATTGCAGACGGATACACCGGGGAGCTGTTTTTT. This chain joins TRBV2 and TRBJ2-2; D unclear. CDR3 size: 14 residues. V was shortened by 7 bases and J by 3 bases, with 12 bases between the two germline ends. The germline V gene encodes CDR1 SNHLY and CDR2 FYNNEI.

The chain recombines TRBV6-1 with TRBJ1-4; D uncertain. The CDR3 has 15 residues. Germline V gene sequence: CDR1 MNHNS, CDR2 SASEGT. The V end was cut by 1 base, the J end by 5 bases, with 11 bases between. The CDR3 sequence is CASSEGPRSNEKLFF. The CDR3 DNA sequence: TGTGCCAGCAGTGAAGGACCGAGATCAAATGAAAAACTGTTTTTT.

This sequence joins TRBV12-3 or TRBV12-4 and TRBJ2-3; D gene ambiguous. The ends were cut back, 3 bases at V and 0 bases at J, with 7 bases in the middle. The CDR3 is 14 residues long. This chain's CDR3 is CASSFGVSTDTQYF. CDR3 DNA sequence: TGTGCCAGCAGTTTCGGAGTAAGCACAGATACGCAGTATTTT.

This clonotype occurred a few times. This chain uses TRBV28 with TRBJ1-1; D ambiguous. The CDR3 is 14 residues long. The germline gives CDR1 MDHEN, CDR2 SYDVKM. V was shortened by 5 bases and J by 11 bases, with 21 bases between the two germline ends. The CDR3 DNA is TGTGCCAGCAGTCCCTCACGGGCCGCTGGGAGGGCTTTCTTT. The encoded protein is CASSPSRAAGRAFF.

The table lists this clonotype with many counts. CDR3 DNA: TGCAGTGTCTCCAGGGGGCAAATCTCACCCCTCCACTTT. Translated: CSVSRGQISPLHF. The genes are TRBV20-1 and TRBJ1-6, with 8 bases aligning to TRBD1. Germline V lookup: CDR1 DFQATT, CDR2 SNEGSKA (reference sequence). This CDR3 is built from 13 residues. V gave up 7 bases and J gave up 10 bases; unmatched junction bases: 9.

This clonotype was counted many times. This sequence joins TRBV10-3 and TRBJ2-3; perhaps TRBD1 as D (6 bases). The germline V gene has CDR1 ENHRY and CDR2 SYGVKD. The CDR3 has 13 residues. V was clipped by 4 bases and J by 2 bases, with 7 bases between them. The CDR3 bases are TGTGCCATCAGTGGACAGGACACAGATACGCAGTATTTT. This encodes CAISGQDTDTQYF.

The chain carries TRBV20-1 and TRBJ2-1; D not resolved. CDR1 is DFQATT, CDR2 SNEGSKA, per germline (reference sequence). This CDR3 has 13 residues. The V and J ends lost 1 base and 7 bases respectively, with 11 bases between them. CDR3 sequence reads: CSARGRLMNEQFF. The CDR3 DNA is TGCAGTGCTAGAGGTCGGCTCATGAATGAGCAGTTCTTC.

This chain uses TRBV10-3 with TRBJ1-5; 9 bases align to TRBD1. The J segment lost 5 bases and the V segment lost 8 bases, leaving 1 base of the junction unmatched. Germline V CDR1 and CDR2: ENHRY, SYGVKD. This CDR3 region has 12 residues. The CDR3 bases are TGTGCCATCTGGGACAGGGATCAGCCCCAGCATTTT. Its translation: CAIWDRDQPQHF.

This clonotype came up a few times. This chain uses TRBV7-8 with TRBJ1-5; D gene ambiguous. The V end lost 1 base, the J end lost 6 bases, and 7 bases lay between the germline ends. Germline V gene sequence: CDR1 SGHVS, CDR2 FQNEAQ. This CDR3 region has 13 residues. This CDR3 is CASSLVTGQPQHF. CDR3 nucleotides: TGTGCCAGCAGCTTAGTTACGGGTCAGCCCCAGCATTTT.

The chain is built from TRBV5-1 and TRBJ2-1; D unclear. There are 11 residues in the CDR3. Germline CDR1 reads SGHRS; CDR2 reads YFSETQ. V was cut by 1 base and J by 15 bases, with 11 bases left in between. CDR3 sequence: CASSLSTLLFF. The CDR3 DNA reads TGCGCCAGCAGCTTGAGTACGCTCCTGTTCTTC.

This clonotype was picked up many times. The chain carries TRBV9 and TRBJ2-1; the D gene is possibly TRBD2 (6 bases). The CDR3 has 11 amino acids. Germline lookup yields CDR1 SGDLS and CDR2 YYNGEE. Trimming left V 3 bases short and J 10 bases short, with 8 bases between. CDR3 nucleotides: TGTGCCAGCAGCGCCGCGGGAGAGCAGTTCTTC. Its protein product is CASSAAGEQFF. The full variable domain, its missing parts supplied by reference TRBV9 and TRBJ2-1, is DSGVTQTPKHLITATGQRVTLRCSPRSGDLSVYWYQQSLDQGLQFLIQYYNGEERAKGNILERFSAQQFPDLHSELNLSSLELGDSALYFCASSAAGEQFFGPGTRLTVL.

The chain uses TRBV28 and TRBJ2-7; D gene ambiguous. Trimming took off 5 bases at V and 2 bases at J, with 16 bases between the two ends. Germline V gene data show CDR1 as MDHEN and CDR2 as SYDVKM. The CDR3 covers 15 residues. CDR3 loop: CASSLSWAPAYEQYF. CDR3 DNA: TGTGCCAGCAGTCTCAGTTGGGCTCCCGCCTACGAGCAGTACTTC.

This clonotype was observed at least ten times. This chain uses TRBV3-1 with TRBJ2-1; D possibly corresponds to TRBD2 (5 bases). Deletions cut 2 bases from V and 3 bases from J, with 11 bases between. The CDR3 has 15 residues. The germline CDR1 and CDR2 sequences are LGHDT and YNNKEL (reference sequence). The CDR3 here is CASSQRAAFYNEQFF. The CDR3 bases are TGTGCCAGCAGCCAAAGAGCGGCATTCTACAATGAGCAGTTCTTC.

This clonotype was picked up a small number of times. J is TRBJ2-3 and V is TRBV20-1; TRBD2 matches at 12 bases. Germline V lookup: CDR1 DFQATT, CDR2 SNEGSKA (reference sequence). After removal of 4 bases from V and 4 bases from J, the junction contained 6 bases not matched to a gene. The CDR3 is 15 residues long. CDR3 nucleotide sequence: TGCAGTGCTATCCCTAGCGGGAGGGCCCCAGATACGCAGTATTTT. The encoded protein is CSAIPSGRAPDTQYF.